This record concerns one T cell receptor beta chain sequence. What it binds is unknown. TCRdb's copy holds only in-frame clones and misses some; the assay was immunoSEQ multiplex PCR. The data contain 85,000 to 90,000 clones, approximately 96% of them singletons. This record comes from a study of cytomegalovirus exposure and HLA in healthy donors. Overall study findings and caveats: Researchers counted 150 to 200 TCR beta chains as cytomegalovirus-associated. The tendency of first-cohort TCR clusters to co-occur in the 110 or so validation repertoires emerged from a later analysis.

Losses at the gene ends were 5 bases for V and 6 bases for J; bases not matched to a gene: 10. The length of the CDR3 is 14 residues. The V gene's germline CDR1 is SGHDN and CDR2 FVKESK. V is TRBV14 and J is TRBJ2-7; TRBD1 matches at 7 bases. The clonotype was recovered from a young man in good health and CMV-seronegative. The sequenced material came from PBMCs. CDR3 nucleotides: TGTGCCAGCAGCTTCCGACAGGGTCAGTCCGAGCAGTACTTC. Its translation: CASSFRQGQSEQYF.